The clone carrying this T cell receptor beta chain was seen only once. The ends were cut back, 1 base at V and 2 bases at J, with 10 bases in the middle. Germline CDR1 and CDR2: SGHNT and YYREEE (reference sequence). This CDR3 comprises 14 residues. Sequencing was performed with immunoSEQ multiplex PCR; in TCRdb, only in-frame clones are kept and a portion is missing. The table records roughly 1,800,000 clones, over 85% of them present only once. This entry belongs to a study of shared clonotypes between healthy human individuals. Cells designated naive CD8 were CD45RO-negative and were positively selected for CCR7, with terminally differentiated effector memory CD45RA+ cells excluded.

Sequencing used naive CD8+ T cells sorted from blood. The V gene is TRBV5-4, the J gene TRBJ2-7; possible D gene TRBD2, 5 bases. The receptor's source is a young man in good health. This CDR3 is CASSLYGVTYEQYF. In DNA form, the CDR3 reads TGTGCCAGCAGCTTGTACGGGGTTACCTACGAGCAGTACTTC. The complete variable domain, with remaining parts taken from reference TRBV5-4 and TRBJ2-7, reads ETGVTQSPTHLIKTRGQQVTLRCSSQSGHNTVSWYQQALGQGPQFIFQYYREEENGRGNFPPRFSGLQFPNYSSELNVNALELDDSALYLCASSLYGVTYEQYFGPGTRLTVT.